The 32 T cell receptor beta chains listed next were all sequenced from one sample in a study of identical twins. Via MiXCR, TCRdb re-called the 5' RACE reads, giving one row per CDR3 protein. The repertoire holds approximately 240,000 distinct CDR3 sequences, about 14% seen once, with 8.8% in the top ten. Material for sequencing was memory (CD45RO+) T cells sorted from blood. The receptors stem from a woman aged 18-35 years in good health.

This clonotype showed up just a few times. The rearrangement joins TRBV5-1 to TRBJ2-1, with D perhaps matching TRBD1 or TRBD2 (5 bases each). Deletions cut 3 bases from V and 5 bases from J, with 12 bases between. The CDR3 consists of 14 residues. Germline V CDR1 and CDR2: SGHRS, YFSETQ. CDR3 DNA: TGCGCCAGCAGCTCAGAGGGGCCGGACAATGAGCAGTTCTTC. This gives the protein CASSSEGPDNEQFF.

CDR3 in DNA: TGTGCCAGCAGCTTAGAGGGGGAAGGGACTGAAGCTTTCTTT. Translated: CASSLEGEGTEAFF. The V call is TRBV7-6, the J call TRBJ1-1, with D tentatively TRBD1 (6 bases). Trimming shortened V by 1 base and J by 5 bases, and 11 bases separated the two germline ends. The CDR3 runs 14 residues. CDR1 and CDR2 (germline): SGHVS, FNYEAQ.

This clonotype has at least ten counts. The chain uses TRBV7-2 and TRBJ2-1; D uncertain. This CDR3 has 12 residues. Trimming removed 2 bases from V and 6 bases from J, with 5 bases in between. Looked up from germline, CDR1 is SGHTA and CDR2 is FQGNSA. In DNA form, the CDR3 reads TGTGCCAGCAGCTTAAGTTCCAATGAGCAGTTCTTC. Protein: CASSLSSNEQFF. Looking up the rest from reference TRBV7-2 and TRBJ2-1 gives the full variable domain: GAGVSQSPSNKVTEKGKDVELRCDPISGHTALYWYRQSLGQGLEFLIYFQGNSAPDKSGLPSDRFSAERTGGSVSTLTIQRTQQEDSAVYLCASSLSSNEQFFGPGTRLTVL.

This clonotype was picked up a small number of times. This chain joins TRBV3-1 and TRBJ2-3; perhaps TRBD2 as D (6 bases). CDR3 length equals 14 residues. Germline V gene sequence: CDR1 LGHDT, CDR2 YNNKEL (reference sequence). Trimming removed 7 bases from V and 4 bases from J, with 15 bases in between. CDR3 coding DNA: TGTGCCAGCACCTACACTAGCCGGCCAGATACGCAGTATTTT. This sequence encodes CASTYTSRPDTQYF.

The sample holds many counts of this clonotype. The chain's CDR3 is CASSPRPPGQGVVYGYTF. The CDR3 coding sequence is TGTGCCAGCAGCCCGCGACCCCCGGGACAGGGGGTGGTCTATGGCTACACCTTC. J is TRBJ1-2 and V is TRBV9; 11 bases line up with TRBD1. V was pared by 4 bases and J by 4 bases, with 15 bases of the junction left unmatched. This CDR3 has 18 residues. Germline V gives CDR1 SGDLS, CDR2 YYNGEE.

This clonotype was detected only a few times. This rearrangement joins TRBV20-1 to TRBJ1-1, with 9 bases aligning to TRBD1. V dropped 1 base and J dropped 11; count of bases not matched to a gene: 11. The CDR3 is made up of 14 amino acids. Germline values: CDR1 DFQATT, CDR2 SNEGSKA (reference sequence). The CDR3 reads CSARAGGDRGMAFF. The CDR3 region has the DNA TGCAGTGCTAGAGCTGGAGGAGACAGGGGGATGGCTTTCTTT.

In its sample, this clonotype was seen many times. The rearrangement links TRBV12-3 or TRBV12-4 to TRBJ1-1; D gene ambiguous. This CDR3 is 14 amino acids long. The V and J ends lost 5 bases and 0 bases respectively, with 10 bases between them. The CDR3 is CASSPLTVNTEAFF. The DNA for the CDR3 is TGTGCCAGCAGTCCCTTGACCGTGAACACTGAAGCTTTCTTT.

The V and J genes are TRBV19 and TRBJ1-1; D is uncertain. Trimming shortened V by 6 bases and J by 3 bases, and 8 bases separated the two germline ends. This CDR3 has 12 amino acids. Germline V CDR1 and CDR2: LNHDA, SQIVND (reference sequence). This chain's CDR3 is CASSLPHTEAFF. For the CDR3, the DNA is TGTGCCAGTAGCCTTCCCCACACTGAAGCTTTCTTT.

This clonotype showed up just a few times. V gene TRBV15 combines with J gene TRBJ2-2, with 8 bases identical to TRBD2. After removal of 5 bases from V and 3 bases from J, the junction contained 5 bases not matched to a gene. The CDR3 consists of 15 residues. Looked up from germline, CDR1 is LNHNV and CDR2 is YYDKDF (reference sequence). DNA of the CDR3: TGTGCCACCAGCCGCACTAGCGGATACACCGGGGAGCTGTTTTTT. Amino acids: CATSRTSGYTGELFF.

This clonotype was seen a few times. The chain uses TRBV18 and TRBJ1-1, with D maybe TRBD1 (5 bases). Germline values: CDR1 KGHSH, CDR2 LQKENI. The CDR3 spans 16 residues. Trimming took off 0 bases at V and 7 bases at J, with 18 bases between the two ends. In nucleotides, the CDR3 is TGTGCCAGCTCACCACCGGGAGGGGTTCGGGGTATTGAAGCTTTCTTT. It specifies CASSPPGGVRGIEAFF.

At least ten counts were recorded for this clonotype. The chain has TRBV20-1 and TRBJ2-7; D uncertain. CDR1 is DFQATT, CDR2 SNEGSKA, per germline (reference sequence). V dropped 0 bases and J dropped 6 bases, with 18 bases sitting between them. The CDR3 loop spans 15 amino acids. For the CDR3, the DNA is TGCAGTGCTAGAGAGAAGAGTGACTCCCCAACCGAGCAGTACTTC. Protein: CSAREKSDSPTEQYF.

This clonotype has only a few counts. The J gene is TRBJ2-7, the V gene TRBV7-8; 10 positions match TRBD2. With 1 base clipped from V and 4 bases from J, the junction kept 7 bases outside the gene matches. The germline CDR1 and CDR2 sequences are SGHVS and FQNEAQ. CDR3 size: 16 residues. The DNA of the CDR3 is TGTGCCAGCAGCTTAGGGCTAGCGGGAGCTGGGTACGAGCAGTACTTC. Amino acid sequence: CASSLGLAGAGYEQYF.

This clonotype was seen only a few times. The V call is TRBV6-1, the J call TRBJ1-5; perhaps TRBD1 as D (6 bases). This CDR3 is built from 13 residues. Germline CDR1 MNHNS, CDR2 SASEGT. Trimming pared 11 bases from V and 1 base from J, leaving 12 bases between. DNA of the CDR3: TGTGCCGGTAGAACAGGGAGCAATCAGCCCCAGCATTTT. Translation gives CAGRTGSNQPQHF.

Only a few counts were recorded for this clonotype. The rearrangement joins TRBV7-2 to TRBJ1-2; D not certain. Germline-derived CDR1 and CDR2 are SGHTA and FQGNSA. Trimming left V 0 bases short and J 2 bases short, with 10 bases between. This CDR3 region has 15 residues. DNA of the CDR3: TGTGCCAGCAGCTTAGCAGCGTTGTCAAACTATGGCTACACCTTC. Amino acids: CASSLAALSNYGYTF.

This clonotype was seen a few times. This chain connects TRBV5-1 to TRBJ1-4, with TRBD1 matching 7 bases. Per germline, CDR1 SGHRS and CDR2 YFSETQ. After removal of 0 bases from V and 5 bases from J, the junction contained 4 bases not matched to a gene. The CDR3 extends over 15 amino acids. The CDR3 loop reads CASSLGQGRNEKLFF. Here the CDR3 DNA reads TGCGCCAGCAGCTTGGGACAGGGCCGCAATGAAAAACTGTTTTTT.

V is TRBV3-1 and J is TRBJ1-6, with unresolved D. Germline V gene lookup returns CDR1 LGHDT and CDR2 YNNKEL (reference sequence). V lost 0 bases and J 12 bases, leaving 9 bases between the germline ends. This CDR3 spans 13 amino acids. The DNA for the CDR3 is TGTGCCAGCAGCCAAGAGCGGGGAGGACCCCTCCACTTT. Its translation: CASSQERGGPLHF.

This clonotype was picked up a small number of times. This chain's CDR3 is CASSSIGGGAGTGELFF. The CDR3 DNA reads as TGCGCCAGCAGCTCTATCGGTGGGGGCGCCGGGACCGGGGAGCTGTTTTTT. The rearrangement uses TRBV5-1 and TRBJ2-2, with D possibly matching TRBD1 (6 bases). The V gene's germline CDR1 is SGHRS and CDR2 YFSETQ. Trimming took off 3 bases at V and 5 bases at J, with 20 bases between the two ends. The CDR3 totals 17 residues. The full variable domain, completed using reference TRBV5-1 and TRBJ2-2, is KAGVTQTPRYLIKTRGQQVTLSCSPISGHRSVSWYQQTPGQGLQFLFEYFSETQRNKGNFPGRFSGRQFSNSRSEMNVSTLELGDSALYLCASSSIGGGAGTGELFFGEGSRLTVL.

This clonotype was counted at least ten times. In nucleotides, the CDR3 is TGCAGTGCTAGAGATGTCCCCTCGGAGACCCAGTACTTC. It translates to CSARDVPSETQYF. The V and J genes are TRBV20-1 and TRBJ2-5; D is undetermined. The CDR3 is 13 residues long. The germline gives CDR1 DFQATT, CDR2 SNEGSKA (reference sequence). Trimming took 0 bases from V and 5 from J, leaving 10 bases between them.

CDR3: CASRQASSGNTIYF. CDR3 sequence (DNA): TGTGCCAGTAGGCAGGCGAGCTCTGGAAACACCATATATTTT. This sequence joins TRBV19 and TRBJ1-3; D call uncertain. The CDR3 is 14 amino acids. Germline lookup yields CDR1 LNHDA and CDR2 SQIVND (reference sequence). V was shortened by 6 bases and J by 0 bases, with 9 bases between the two germline ends.

The V and J genes are TRBV11-1 and TRBJ1-4, with D possibly being TRBD1 (6 bases). Trimming pared 5 bases from V and 0 bases from J, leaving 19 bases between. Germline CDR1 and CDR2: SGHAT and FQDESV (reference sequence). The CDR3 extends over 18 amino acids. Here the CDR3 reads CASSPGAGSYSTNEKLFF. The DNA for the CDR3 is TGTGCCAGCAGCCCAGGGGCGGGATCCTACTCAACTAATGAAAAACTGTTTTTT.

This clonotype was detected only a few times. CDR3 coding DNA: TGCAGTGCTAGACCAAGACGGAACTCCTACGAGCAGTACTTC. Residues: CSARPRRNSYEQYF. The chain is built from TRBV20-1 and TRBJ2-7, with D hard to call. V lost 2 bases and J 0 bases, leaving 11 bases between the germline ends. Germline loops: CDR1 DFQATT, CDR2 SNEGSKA (reference sequence). This CDR3 is built from 14 residues.

CDR3 DNA sequence: TGCGCCAGCAGCTTGGGAGCCGGGGAGGAAGATACGCAGTATTTT. This translates into CASSLGAGEEDTQYF. The chain is built from TRBV5-1 and TRBJ2-3; perhaps TRBD2 as D (6 bases). CDR3 length: 15 residues. The germline CDR1 and CDR2 sequences are SGHRS and YFSETQ. Trimming stripped 0 bases from V and 5 bases from J, with 13 bases between.

Ten or more counts support this clonotype. This chain uses TRBV5-6 with TRBJ2-3; no reliable D call. Germline CDR1 reads SGHDT; CDR2 reads YYEEEE. The CDR3 sequence is 13 residues long. Between the trimmed V and J ends, which lost 0 bases and 1 base, there was a span of 3 bases. CDR3 residues: CASSLVGTDTQYF. For the CDR3, the DNA is TGTGCCAGCAGCTTGGTTGGCACAGATACGCAGTATTTT.

This chain joins TRBV28 and TRBJ1-5; D is unclear. The germline gives CDR1 MDHEN, CDR2 SYDVKM. V dropped 6 bases and J dropped 7 bases, with 22 bases sitting between them. The length of the CDR3 is 16 residues. The CDR3: CASSPAQLLATQPQHF. The CDR3 nucleotides read TGTGCCAGCAGCCCAGCCCAGCTCCTGGCAACGCAGCCCCAGCATTTT.

Comments on this clonotype: At one end the junction does not follow the germline gene, possibly because of a read error. The V call is TRBV20-1, the J call TRBJ2-5; possible D gene TRBD2, 7 bases. Per germline, CDR1 DFQATT and CDR2 SNEGSKA (reference sequence). The CDR3 is 15 residues long. The CDR3 DNA reads TGCAGTGCTAGGCCATTGGGGGGGGCGTTTGAGATCCAGTACTTC. This gives the protein CSARPLGGAFEIQYF.

This clonotype appeared a few times. J is TRBJ1-4 and V is TRBV5-1; D possibly corresponds to TRBD1 (5 bases). V was pared by 0 bases and J by 5 bases, with 11 bases between. Germline-derived CDR1 and CDR2 are SGHRS and YFSETQ. This CDR3 is built from 15 residues. The CDR3 reads CASSLAGRGNEKLFF. DNA for the CDR3: TGCGCCAGCAGCTTGGCAGGGAGAGGAAATGAAAAACTGTTTTTT.

This chain joins TRBV27 and TRBJ1-6; no clear D. V was trimmed by 8 bases and J by 2 bases, leaving 10 bases between them. This CDR3 contains 14 residues. Germline CDR1 is MNHEY and CDR2 is SMNVEV (reference sequence). The CDR3 loop reads CASSRQTYNSPLHF. The CDR3 DNA reads as TGTGCCAGCTCGAGACAAACCTATAATTCACCCCTCCACTTT.

The chain couples TRBV29-1 to TRBJ2-5; 10 bases fit TRBD2. Trimming removed 6 bases from V and 4 bases from J; junction bases left unmatched: 2. Germline CDR1 is SQVTM and CDR2 is ANQGSEA. The CDR3 is 12 residues long. The CDR3 nucleotides read TGCAGCGTCTTAGCGGGAGGAGAGACCCAGTACTTC. Translated: CSVLAGGETQYF.

The chain recombines TRBV20-1 with TRBJ1-5; 7 nucleotides align to TRBD1. V was clipped by 6 bases and J by 4 bases; unmatched bases: 9. Germline V gene data show CDR1 as DFQATT and CDR2 as SNEGSKA (reference sequence). The CDR3 is made up of 14 amino acids. The CDR3 is CSARYRGTNQPQHF. In DNA form, the CDR3 reads TGCAGTGCCCGTTACAGGGGAACTAATCAGCCCCAGCATTTT.

This clonotype has only a few counts. This chain links TRBV20-1 with TRBJ2-3, with a tentative D call TRBD2 (5 bases). Germline V gene lookup returns CDR1 DFQATT and CDR2 SNEGSKA (reference sequence). Trimming pared 6 bases from V and 4 bases from J, leaving 23 bases between. CDR3 length equals 16 residues. The CDR3 region has the DNA TGCAGTGCCAGTGCGAGTGGTCGGGATCGTTCAGATACGCAGTATTTT. This sequence encodes CSASASGRDRSDTQYF.

This clonotype was observed many times. This chain joins TRBV28 and TRBJ2-7; 11 bases map to TRBD1. Germline trimming cut 5 bases from V and 2 bases from J; bases unmatched to any gene: 5. Germline V gene data show CDR1 as MDHEN and CDR2 as SYDVKM. The CDR3 is 15 amino acids. CDR3 coding DNA: TGTGCCAGCAGTAACCCGGGACAGGGGGCCTACGAGCAGTACTTC. Amino acids: CASSNPGQGAYEQYF.

This clonotype appeared many times. The chain uses TRBV5-8 and TRBJ2-3; unclear D gene. The germline V gene has CDR1 SGHTS and CDR2 YDEGEE. V was cut by 4 bases and J by 5 bases, with 11 bases left in between. This CDR3 is built from 13 residues. The CDR3 spells CASSHRAGDTQYF. Written as DNA, the CDR3 is TGTGCCAGCAGCCACCGGGCCGGAGATACGCAGTATTTT. The full variable domain, with the rest looked up from reference TRBV5-8 and TRBJ2-3, is EAGVTQSPTHLIKTRGQQATLRCSPISGHTSVYWYQQALGLGLQFLLWYDEGEERNRGNFPPRFSGRQFPNYSSELNVNALELEDSALYLCASSHRAGDTQYFGPGTRLTVL.